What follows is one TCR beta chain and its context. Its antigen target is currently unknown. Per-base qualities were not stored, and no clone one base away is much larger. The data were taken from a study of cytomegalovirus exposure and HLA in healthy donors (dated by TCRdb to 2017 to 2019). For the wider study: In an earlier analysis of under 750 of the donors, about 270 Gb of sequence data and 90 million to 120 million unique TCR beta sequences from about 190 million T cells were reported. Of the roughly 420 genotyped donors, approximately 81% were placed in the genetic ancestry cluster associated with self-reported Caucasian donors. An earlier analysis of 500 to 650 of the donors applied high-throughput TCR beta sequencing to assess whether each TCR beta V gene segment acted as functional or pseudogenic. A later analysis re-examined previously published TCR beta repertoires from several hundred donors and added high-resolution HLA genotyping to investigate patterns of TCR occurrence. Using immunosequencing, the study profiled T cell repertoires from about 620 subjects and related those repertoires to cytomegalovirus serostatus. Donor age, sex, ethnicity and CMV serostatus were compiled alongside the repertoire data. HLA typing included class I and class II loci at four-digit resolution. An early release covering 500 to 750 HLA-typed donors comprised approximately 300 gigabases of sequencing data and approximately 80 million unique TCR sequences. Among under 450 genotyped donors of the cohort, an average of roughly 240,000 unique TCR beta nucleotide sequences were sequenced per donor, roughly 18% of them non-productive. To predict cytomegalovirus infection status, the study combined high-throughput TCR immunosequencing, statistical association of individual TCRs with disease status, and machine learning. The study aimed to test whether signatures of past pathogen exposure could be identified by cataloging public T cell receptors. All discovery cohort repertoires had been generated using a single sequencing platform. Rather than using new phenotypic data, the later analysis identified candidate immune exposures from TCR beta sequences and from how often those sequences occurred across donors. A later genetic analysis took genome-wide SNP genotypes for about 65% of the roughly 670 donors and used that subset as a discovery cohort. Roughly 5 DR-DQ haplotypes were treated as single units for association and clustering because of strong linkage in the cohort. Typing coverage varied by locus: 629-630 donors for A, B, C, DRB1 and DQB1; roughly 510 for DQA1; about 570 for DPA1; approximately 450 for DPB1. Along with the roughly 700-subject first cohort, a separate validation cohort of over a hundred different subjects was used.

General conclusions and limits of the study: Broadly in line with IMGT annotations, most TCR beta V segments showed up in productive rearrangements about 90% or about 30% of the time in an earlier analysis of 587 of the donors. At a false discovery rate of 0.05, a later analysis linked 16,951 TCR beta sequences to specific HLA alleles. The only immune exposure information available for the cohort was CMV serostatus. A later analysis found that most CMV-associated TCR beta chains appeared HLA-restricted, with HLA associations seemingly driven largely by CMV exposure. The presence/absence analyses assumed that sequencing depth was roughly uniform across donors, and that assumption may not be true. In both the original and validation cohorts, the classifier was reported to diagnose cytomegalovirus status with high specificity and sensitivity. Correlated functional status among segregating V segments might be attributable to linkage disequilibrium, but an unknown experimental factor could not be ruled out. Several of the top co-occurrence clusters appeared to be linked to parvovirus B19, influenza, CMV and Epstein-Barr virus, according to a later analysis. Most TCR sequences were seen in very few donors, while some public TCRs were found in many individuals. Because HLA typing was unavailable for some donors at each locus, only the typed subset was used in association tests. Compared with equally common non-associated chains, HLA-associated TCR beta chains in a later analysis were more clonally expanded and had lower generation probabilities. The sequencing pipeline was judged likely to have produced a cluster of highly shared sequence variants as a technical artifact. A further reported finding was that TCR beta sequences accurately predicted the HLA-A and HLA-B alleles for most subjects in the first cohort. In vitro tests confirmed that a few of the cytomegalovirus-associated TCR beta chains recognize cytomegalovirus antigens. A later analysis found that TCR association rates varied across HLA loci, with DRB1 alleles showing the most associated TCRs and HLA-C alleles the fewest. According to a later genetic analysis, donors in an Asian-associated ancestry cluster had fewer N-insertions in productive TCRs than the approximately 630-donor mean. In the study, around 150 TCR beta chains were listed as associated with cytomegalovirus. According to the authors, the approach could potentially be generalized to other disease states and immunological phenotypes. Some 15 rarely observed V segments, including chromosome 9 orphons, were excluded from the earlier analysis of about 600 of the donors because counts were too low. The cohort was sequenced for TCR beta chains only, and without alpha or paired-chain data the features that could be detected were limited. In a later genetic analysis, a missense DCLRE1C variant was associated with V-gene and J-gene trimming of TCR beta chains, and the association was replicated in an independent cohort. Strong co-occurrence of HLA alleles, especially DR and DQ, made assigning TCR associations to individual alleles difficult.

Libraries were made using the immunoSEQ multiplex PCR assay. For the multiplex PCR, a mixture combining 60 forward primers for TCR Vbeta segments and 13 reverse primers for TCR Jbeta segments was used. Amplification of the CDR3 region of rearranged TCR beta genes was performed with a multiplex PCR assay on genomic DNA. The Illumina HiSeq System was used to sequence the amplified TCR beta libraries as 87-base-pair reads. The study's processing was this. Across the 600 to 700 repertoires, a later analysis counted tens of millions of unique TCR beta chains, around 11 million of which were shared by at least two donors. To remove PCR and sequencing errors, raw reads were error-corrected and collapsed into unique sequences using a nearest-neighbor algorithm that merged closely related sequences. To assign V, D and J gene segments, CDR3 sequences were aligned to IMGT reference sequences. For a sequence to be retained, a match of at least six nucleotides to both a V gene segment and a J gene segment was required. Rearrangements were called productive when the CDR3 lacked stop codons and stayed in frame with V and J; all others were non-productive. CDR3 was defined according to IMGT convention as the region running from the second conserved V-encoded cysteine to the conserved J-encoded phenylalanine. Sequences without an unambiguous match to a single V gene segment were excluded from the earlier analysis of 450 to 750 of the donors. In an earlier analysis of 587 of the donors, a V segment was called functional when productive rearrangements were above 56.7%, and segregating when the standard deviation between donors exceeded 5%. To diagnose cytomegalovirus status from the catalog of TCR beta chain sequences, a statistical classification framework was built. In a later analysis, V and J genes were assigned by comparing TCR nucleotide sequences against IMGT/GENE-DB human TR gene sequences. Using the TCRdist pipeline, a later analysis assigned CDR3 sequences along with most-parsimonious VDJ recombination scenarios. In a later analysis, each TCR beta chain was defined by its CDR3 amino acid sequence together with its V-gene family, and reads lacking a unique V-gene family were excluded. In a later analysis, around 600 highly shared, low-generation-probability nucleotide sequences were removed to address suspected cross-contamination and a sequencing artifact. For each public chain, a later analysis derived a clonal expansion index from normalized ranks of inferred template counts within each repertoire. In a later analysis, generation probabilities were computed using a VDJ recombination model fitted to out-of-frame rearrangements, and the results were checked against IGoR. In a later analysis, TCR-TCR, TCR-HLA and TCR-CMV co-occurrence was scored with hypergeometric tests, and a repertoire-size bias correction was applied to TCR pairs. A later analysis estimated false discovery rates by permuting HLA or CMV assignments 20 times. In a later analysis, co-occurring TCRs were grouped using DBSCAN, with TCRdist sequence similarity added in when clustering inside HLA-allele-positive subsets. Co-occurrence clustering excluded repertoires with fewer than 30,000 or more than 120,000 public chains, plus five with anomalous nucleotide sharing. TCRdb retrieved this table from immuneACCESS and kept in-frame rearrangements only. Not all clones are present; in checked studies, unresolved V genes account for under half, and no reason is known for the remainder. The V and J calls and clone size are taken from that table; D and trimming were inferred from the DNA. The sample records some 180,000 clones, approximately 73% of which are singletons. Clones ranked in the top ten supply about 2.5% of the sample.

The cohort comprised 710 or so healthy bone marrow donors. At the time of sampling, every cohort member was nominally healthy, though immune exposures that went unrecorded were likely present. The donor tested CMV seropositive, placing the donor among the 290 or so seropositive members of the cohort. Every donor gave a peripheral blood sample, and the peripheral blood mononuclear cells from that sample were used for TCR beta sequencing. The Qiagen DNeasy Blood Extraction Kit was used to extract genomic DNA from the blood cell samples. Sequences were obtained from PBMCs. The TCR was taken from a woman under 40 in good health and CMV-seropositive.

The CDR3 protein: CASSPGQGVSNEQFF. At the DNA level, the sequence is TGTGCCAGCAGTCCAGGACAGGGCGTAAGCAATGAGCAGTTCTTC. The chain is assembled from TRBV7-3 and TRBJ2-1, with TRBD1 identical over 8 junction bases. Trimming accounts for 6 bases at V and 6 bases at J, while the number of junction bases matched to no gene is 10. The germline V gene provides CDR1 SGHTA and CDR2 FQGTGA. Spanning cysteine to phenylalanine, the CDR3 consists of 15 amino acids. Only CDR3 DNA is held: 45 bases, read in frame from base 1. The entire variable domain, with the stretches around the CDR3 drawn from the reference TRBV7-3 and TRBJ2-1 proteins, is GAGVSQTPSNKVTEKGKYVELRCDPISGHTALYWYRQSLGQGPEFLIYFQGTGAADDSGLPNDRFFAVRPEGSVSTLKIQRTERGDSAVYLCASSPGQGVSNEQFFGPGTRLTVL.